The rows below give T cell receptor beta chains drawn from one sample of a study of T cell responses to AZD1222 COVID-19 vaccine. The data were produced by immunoSEQ multiplex PCR, yet TCRdb's version contains in-frame clones alone and is incomplete. The sample carries 80,000 or so clones, about 80% recorded once. The starting material was peripheral blood, obtained 28 days after the second dose of the MenACWY control vaccine. The receptors were gathered from an adult who received the MenACWY meningococcal vaccine as a control. The CDR3 runs from the conserved cysteine through the conserved F or W. A D gene is named only where the DNA matches it firmly. For some rows the clone size is stated as once, few or many, or as a class when expanded; others skip it.

j_call | d_call | v_call | clone_size | cdr3_aa | cdr3_nt
TRBJ2-5 | TRBD2 | TRBV19 | . | CASSPSGGPRETQYF | TGTGCCAGTAGTCCTAGCGGGGGCCCCCGGGAGACCCAGTACTTC
TRBJ2-7 | . | TRBV18 | once | CASSPADPGGQYF | TGTGCCAGCTCACCAGCGGATCCCGGGGGGCAGTACTTC
TRBJ2-1 | . | TRBV9 | . | CASSVSGAGAVNEQFF | TGTGCCAGCAGCGTAAGTGGGGCAGGGGCGGTAAATGAGCAGTTCTTC
TRBJ1-1 | . | TRBV15 | . | CATSRVLNTEAFF | TGTGCCACCAGCAGAGTGTTGAACACTGAAGCTTTCTTT
TRBJ1-2 | . | TRBV4-2 | . | CASSLDGRLNNYGYTF | TGTGCCAGCAGCTTGGACGGGAGACTTAATAACTATGGCTACACCTTC
TRBJ2-3 | TRBD2 | TRBV6-5 | . | CASRVAGAGTDTQYF | TGTGCCAGCAGGGTCGCGGGAGCTGGCACAGATACGCAGTATTTT
TRBJ2-7 | . | TRBV11-2 | . | CASSLSGGLIYEQYF | TGTGCCAGCAGCTTAAGCGGCGGCCTTATCTACGAGCAGTACTTC
TRBJ1-2 | . | TRBV13 | . | CASSLVAGQGYGYTF | TGTGCCAGCAGCTTAGTTGCGGGGCAGGGCTATGGCTACACCTTC
TRBJ2-5 | . | TRBV10-3 | . | CAIGTRGGGETQYF | TGTGCCATCGGGACTCGAGGGGGCGGGGAGACCCAGTACTTC
TRBJ1-6 | TRBD1 | TRBV27 | . | CASSGTGTVGNSPLHF | TGTGCCAGCAGTGGGACCGGGACAGTTGGTAATTCACCCCTCCACTTT
TRBJ1-2 | TRBD1 | TRBV7-8 | . | CASSLRRDRAYIGYTF | TGTGCCAGCAGCTTAAGGCGGGACAGGGCTTATATTGGCTACACCTTC
TRBJ1-5 | . | TRBV19 | . | CASSMGPGDPQHF | TGTGCCAGTAGTATGGGGCCTGGAGACCCCCAGCATTTT
TRBJ2-7 | TRBD1 | TRBV27 | . | CASSLSPPGTDLAYEQYF | TGTGCCAGCAGTTTATCGCCACCTGGGACAGACCTCGCCTACGAGCAGTACTTC
TRBJ1-2 | . | TRBV9 | . | CASSGAIPFKGYTF | TGTGCCAGCAGCGGGGCAATACCCTTCAAGGGCTACACCTTC
TRBJ1-1 | . | TRBV29-1 | . | CSFQPGAAEAFF | TGCAGCTTTCAGCCAGGGGCGGCTGAAGCTTTCTTT
TRBJ2-7 | . | TRBV13 | . | CASSLWADRHEQYF | TGTGCCAGCAGCTTATGGGCGGACCGCCACGAGCAGTACTTC
TRBJ1-2 | TRBD1 | TRBV19 | once | CASSGTGAFGGYTF | TGTGCCAGTAGTGGGACAGGGGCTTTTGGTGGCTACACCTTC
TRBJ2-3 | TRBD1 | TRBV5-1 | . | CASSWTGGTDTQYF | TGCGCCAGCAGCTGGACAGGGGGCACAGATACGCAGTATTTT
TRBJ2-1 | TRBD2 | TRBV19 | . | CASSIWASGRQKQFF | TGTGCCAGTAGTATTTGGGCTAGCGGGAGGCAAAAGCAGTTCTTC
TRBJ1-1 | . | TRBV5-5 | . | CASSLDGGSTNTEAFF | TGTGCCAGCAGCTTGGACGGGGGGTCCACGAACACTGAAGCTTTCTTT
TRBJ2-1 | . | TRBV5-6 | . | CASTLGGPTYNEQFF | TGTGCCAGCACCCTGGGGGGGCCCACCTACAATGAGCAGTTCTTC
TRBJ1-2 | . | TRBV24-1 | once | CATSARSWGVIVGYTF | TGTGCCACCAGTGCCAGATCGTGGGGCGTTATTGTTGGCTACACCTTC
TRBJ2-7 | . | TRBV18 | . | CASSSRLDEQYF | TGTGCCAGCTCCTCGAGGCTCGACGAGCAGTACTTC
TRBJ1-1 | . | TRBV9 | . | CASSPSGGGIEAFF | TGTGCCAGCAGCCCCTCCGGGGGCGGAATTGAAGCTTTCTTT
TRBJ1-2 | . | TRBV7-9 | . | CASSLAGVDYTF | TGTGCCAGCAGCTTAGCGGGGGTAGACTACACCTTC
TRBJ1-1 | . | TRBV30 | . | CAWSRTAAEAFF | TGTGCCTGGAGCCGGACAGCGGCTGAAGCTTTCTTT
TRBJ2-1 | TRBD2 | TRBV4-1 | . | CASSQGSSGGANEQFF | TGCGCCAGCAGCCAAGGAAGCAGCGGGGGGGCCAATGAGCAGTTCTTC
TRBJ1-1 | TRBD1 | TRBV7-9 | . | CASSRTGVNTEAFF | TGTGCCAGCAGCCGGACAGGCGTGAACACTGAAGCTTTCTTT
TRBJ1-6 | . | TRBV6-6 | . | CASNTGNNSPLHF | TGTGCCAGCAATACAGGGAATAATTCACCCCTCCACTTT
TRBJ2-7 | . | TRBV2 | . | CASRTLTGPYEQYF | TGTGCCAGCCGTACCCTGACAGGTCCCTACGAGCAGTACTTC
TRBJ2-7 | . | TRBV5-1 | . | CASSLERGEQYF | TGCGCCAGCAGCTTGGAGCGCGGGGAGCAGTACTTC
TRBJ1-6 | . | TRBV3-1/TRBV3-2 | . | CASSYLDSPLHF | TGTGCCAGCAGCTACCTCGATTCACCCCTCCACTTT
TRBJ1-5 | . | TRBV19 | . | CASSIQGSNQPQHF | TGTGCCAGTAGTATACAGGGTAGCAATCAGCCCCAGCATTTT
TRBJ1-1 | . | TRBV30 | . | CAWSQGLTNTEAFF | TGTGCCTGGAGTCAGGGGTTGACGAACACTGAAGCTTTCTTT
TRBJ2-2 | TRBD1 | TRBV6-1 | once | CASNDRGRTGGEKYGELFF | TGTGCCAGCAATGATAGGGGTCGAACAGGGGGAGAAAAATACGGGGAGCTGTTTTTT
TRBJ2-7 | . | TRBV19 | . | CASSIGGQGADEQYF | TGTGCCAGTAGTATAGGGGGCCAGGGAGCGGACGAGCAGTACTTC
TRBJ1-1 | . | TRBV7-9 | . | CASGGMNTEAFF | TGTGCCAGCGGGGGGATGAACACTGAAGCTTTCTTT
TRBJ2-3 | . | TRBV2 | . | CASRLRGTTDTQYF | TGTGCCAGCAGACTAAGGGGTACCACAGATACGCAGTATTTT
TRBJ1-4 | . | TRBV29-1 | . | CSVFYAEKLFF | TGCAGCGTTTTTTACGCTGAAAAACTGTTTTTT
TRBJ1-2 | . | TRBV27 | . | CATIDINYGYTF | TGTGCCACCATTGATATTAACTATGGCTACACCTTC
TRBJ2-2 | . | TRBV6-5 | few | CASSLLAPGELFF | TGTGCCAGCAGTCTCTTGGCGCCCGGGGAGCTGTTTTTT
TRBJ1-1 | TRBD1 | TRBV6-5 | . | CASSYTGGNTEAFF | TGTGCCAGCAGTTACACAGGGGGTAACACTGAAGCTTTCTTT